This paragraph reports one T cell receptor (beta chain). The data belong to a study of blood T cell repertoires in COVID-19. Study summary: Both acute and convalescent COVID-19 samples were obtained from the United States, Italy and Spain. The cDNA or gDNA used as material had been derived from T cells, B-cell-depleted T cells, or PBMCs.

Germline assignment: CDR1 SGHDN and CDR2 FVKESK. Trimming shortened V by 4 bases and J by 3 bases, and 15 bases separated the two germline ends. This CDR3 has 16 amino acids. Authors' analysis steps: For nucleated cells, counts were estimated from reference gene primer amplification. Measured with immunoSEQ multiplex PCR; TCRdb has only the in-frame clones, and not every one. That table furnishes V, J and clone size, whereas the DNA furnished D and trimming. The table has 190,000 or so clones, more than 75% seen once. Material: peripheral blood. V gene TRBV14 combines with J gene TRBJ2-2; weak D call: TRBD2 (5 bases). The sequence came from a middle-aged man with active or convalescent COVID-19. For the CDR3, the DNA is TGTGCCAGCAGCCTAAGTTTGGACTTCTACACCGGGGAGCTGTTTTTT. Its protein product is CASSLSLDFYTGELFF.